Following are 9 T cell receptor beta chains from one sample sequenced in a study of T-cell reconstitution after alpha-beta-depleted transplantation in children. Unique molecular identifiers were incorporated into the prepared TCRbeta library. TCRdb re-called the PCR reads through MiXCR, storing one row per CDR3 protein. The sample includes about 420,000 distinct CDR3 sequences, 11% of them seen just once. Here the sequenced sample was PBMCs from the stem cell graft donor, taken from the stem cell graft. All receptors come from a human donor who donated a stem cell graft to a child with acute myeloid leukemia.

The chain uses TRBV15 and TRBJ2-6; possible D gene TRBD2, 6 bases. This CDR3 has 19 amino acids. The ends were cut back, 4 bases at V and 0 bases at J, with 19 bases in the middle. CDR1 is LNHNV, CDR2 YYDKDF, per germline (reference sequence). CDR3 DNA sequence: TGTGCCACCAGCAATTACGGGAGAAGAAGTCACTCTGGGGCCAACGTCCTGACTTTC. It is translated as CATSNYGRRSHSGANVLTF.

This clonotype showed up just a few times. The genes are TRBV5-1 and TRBJ1-1, with TRBD1 identical over 8 bases. Germline values: CDR1 SGHRS, CDR2 YFSETQ. This CDR3 has 16 amino acids. The J segment lost 0 bases and the V segment lost 2 bases, leaving 6 bases of the junction unmatched. Here the CDR3 reads CASSFQSGGMNTEAFF. The CDR3 nucleotides are TGCGCCAGCAGCTTCCAGTCAGGGGGCATGAACACTGAAGCTTTCTTT.

V and J are TRBV20-1 and TRBJ1-2; D call uncertain. V was cut by 2 bases and J by 5 bases, with 12 bases left in between. Germline V gives CDR1 DFQATT, CDR2 SNEGSKA (reference sequence). This CDR3 spans 13 amino acids. The CDR3 coding sequence is TGCAGTGCTAGACTAAACGACCGGTATGGCTACACCTTC. This sequence encodes CSARLNDRYGYTF.

CDR3 loop: CASSNHYEQYF. DNA for the CDR3: TGTGCCAGCAGTAATCATTACGAGCAGTACTTC. The chain links TRBV6-5 to TRBJ2-7, with D unclear. The CDR3 contains 11 residues. The germline V gene encodes CDR1 MNHEY and CDR2 SVGAGI. The V and J ends lost 5 bases and 4 bases respectively, with 6 bases between them.

This clonotype has just a few counts. The rearrangement uses TRBV30 and TRBJ1-1; D possibly corresponds to TRBD1 (5 bases). The CDR3 consists of 13 residues. V was clipped by 1 base and J by 4 bases, with 10 bases between them. The germline V gene has CDR1 GTSNPN and CDR2 SVGIG (reference sequence). The CDR3 region is CAWSGTGGTEAFF. CDR3 coding DNA: TGTGCCTGGAGTGGCACAGGCGGCACTGAAGCTTTCTTT.

At least ten counts were recorded for this clonotype. This sequence joins TRBV5-1 and TRBJ2-5, with 7 positions matching TRBD1. V dropped 0 bases and J dropped 1; count of bases not matched to a gene: 0. This CDR3 is built from 14 residues. In germline, CDR1 is SGHRS, CDR2 YFSETQ. The CDR3 is CASSLEGAQETQYF. For the CDR3, the DNA is TGCGCCAGCAGCTTGGAGGGGGCCCAAGAGACCCAGTACTTC.

This clonotype was counted only a few times. The junction departs from the called germline gene at one end, perhaps through a read error. The V gene is TRBV30, the J gene TRBJ2-1; D gene unclear. Germline CDR1 is GTSNPN and CDR2 is SVGIG (reference sequence). The CDR3 contains 13 residues. The chain's CDR3 is CAWSVLVSGPPHF. The DNA for the CDR3 is TGTGCCTGGAGTGTACTTGTCTCAGGACCACCCCACTTC.

This clonotype was picked up a small number of times. V usage is TRBV5-1 and J usage is TRBJ1-1; possibly TRBD1 for D (5 bases). Trimming removed 0 bases from V and 1 base from J, with 10 bases in between. Germline values: CDR1 SGHRS, CDR2 YFSETQ. This CDR3 is built from 15 residues. CDR3 loop: CASSLAGPGNTEAFF. DNA of the CDR3: TGCGCCAGCAGCTTGGCAGGGCCAGGGAACACTGAAGCTTTCTTT.

The chain recombines TRBV18 with TRBJ2-2, with D perhaps TRBD2 (6 bases). The CDR3 runs to 16 residues. The germline gives CDR1 KGHSH, CDR2 LQKENI. V dropped 0 bases and J dropped 8 bases, with 16 bases sitting between them. CDR3 nucleotides: TGTGCCAGCTCACCACCTAGCGGAGTCCCCCGAGGGGAGCTGTTTTTT. It encodes CASSPPSGVPRGELFF. Using reference TRBV18 and TRBJ2-2 for the parts outside the CDR3, the full variable domain is NAGVMQNPRHLVRRRGQEARLRCSPMKGHSHVYWYRQLPEEGLKFMVYLQKENIIDESGMPKERFSAEFPKEGPSILRIQQVVRGDSAAYFCASSPPSGVPRGELFFGEGSRLTVL.